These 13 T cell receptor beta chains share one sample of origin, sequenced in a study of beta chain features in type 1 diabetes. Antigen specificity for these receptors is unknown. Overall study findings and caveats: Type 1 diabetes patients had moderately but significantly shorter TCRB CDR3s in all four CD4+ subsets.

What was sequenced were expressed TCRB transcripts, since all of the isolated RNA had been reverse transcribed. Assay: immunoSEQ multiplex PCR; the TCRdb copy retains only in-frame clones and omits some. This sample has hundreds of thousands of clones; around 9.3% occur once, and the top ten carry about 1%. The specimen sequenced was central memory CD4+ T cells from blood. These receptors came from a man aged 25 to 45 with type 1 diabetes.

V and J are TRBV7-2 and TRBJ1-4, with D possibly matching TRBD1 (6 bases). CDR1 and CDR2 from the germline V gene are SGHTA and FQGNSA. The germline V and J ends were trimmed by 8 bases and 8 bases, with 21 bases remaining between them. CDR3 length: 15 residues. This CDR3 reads CASSRSQQGGEKLFF. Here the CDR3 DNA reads TGTGCCAGCTCCAGGAGCCAACAGGGAGGAGAAAAACTGTTTTTT. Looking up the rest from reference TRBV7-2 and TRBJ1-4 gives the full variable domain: GAGVSQSPSNKVTEKGKDVELRCDPISGHTALYWYRQSLGQGLEFLIYFQGNSAPDKSGLPSDRFSAERTGGSVSTLTIQRTQQEDSAVYLCASSRSQQGGEKLFFGSGTQLSVL.

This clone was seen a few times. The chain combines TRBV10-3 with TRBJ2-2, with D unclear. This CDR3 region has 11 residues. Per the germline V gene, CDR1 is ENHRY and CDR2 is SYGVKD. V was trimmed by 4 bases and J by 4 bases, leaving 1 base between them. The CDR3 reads CAISATGELFF. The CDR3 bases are TGTGCCATCAGTGCCACCGGGGAGCTGTTTTTT.

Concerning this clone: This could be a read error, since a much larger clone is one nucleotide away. This chain's CDR3 is CATFVSSGNTIYF. In DNA form, the CDR3 reads TGTGCCACTTTTGTCAGCTCTGGAAACACCATATATTTT. The V gene is TRBV6-6, the J gene TRBJ1-3; D remains unclear. This CDR3 region has 13 residues. The ends were cut back, 10 bases at V and 0 bases at J, with 10 bases in the middle. Germline V CDR1 and CDR2: MNHNY, SVGAGI (reference sequence).

The CDR3: CASKKNGGDEQFF. The DNA of the CDR3 is TGTGCCAGCAAAAAAAATGGAGGGGATGAGCAGTTCTTC. This rearrangement joins TRBV6-5 to TRBJ2-1; D may be TRBD2 (6 bases). Germline CDR1 and CDR2: MNHEY and SVGAGI. Trimming shortened V by 7 bases and J by 8 bases, and 15 bases separated the two germline ends. The CDR3 has 13 residues.

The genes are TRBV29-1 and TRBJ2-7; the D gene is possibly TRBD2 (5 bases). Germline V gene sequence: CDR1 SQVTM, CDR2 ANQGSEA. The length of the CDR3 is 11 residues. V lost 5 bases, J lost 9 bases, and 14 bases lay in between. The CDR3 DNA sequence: TGCAGCGTTTTAACGGGGTTGGCGCAGTACTTC. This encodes CSVLTGLAQYF.

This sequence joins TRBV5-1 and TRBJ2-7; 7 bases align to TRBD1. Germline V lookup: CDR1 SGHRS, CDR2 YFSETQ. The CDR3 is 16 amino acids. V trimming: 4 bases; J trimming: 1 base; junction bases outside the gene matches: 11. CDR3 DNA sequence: TGCGCCAGCAGCACCGATGGGACAGCCCTATCCTACGAGCAGTACTTC. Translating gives CASSTDGTALSYEQYF. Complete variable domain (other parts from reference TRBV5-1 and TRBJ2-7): KAGVTQTPRYLIKTRGQQVTLSCSPISGHRSVSWYQQTPGQGLQFLFEYFSETQRNKGNFPGRFSGRQFSNSRSEMNVSTLELGDSALYLCASSTDGTALSYEQYFGPGTRLTVT.

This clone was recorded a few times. CDR3: CASTLSRTANYGYTF. In nucleotides, the CDR3 is TGCGCCAGCACCTTATCACGGACAGCCAACTATGGCTACACCTTC. The chain combines TRBV5-1 with TRBJ1-2, with D tentatively TRBD1 (6 bases). The CDR3 loop spans 15 amino acids. Per germline, CDR1 SGHRS and CDR2 YFSETQ. V dropped 6 bases and J dropped 2 bases, with 17 bases sitting between them. The full variable domain, completed using reference TRBV5-1 and TRBJ1-2, is KAGVTQTPRYLIKTRGQQVTLSCSPISGHRSVSWYQQTPGQGLQFLFEYFSETQRNKGNFPGRFSGRQFSNSRSEMNVSTLELGDSALYLCASTLSRTANYGYTFGSGTRLTVV.

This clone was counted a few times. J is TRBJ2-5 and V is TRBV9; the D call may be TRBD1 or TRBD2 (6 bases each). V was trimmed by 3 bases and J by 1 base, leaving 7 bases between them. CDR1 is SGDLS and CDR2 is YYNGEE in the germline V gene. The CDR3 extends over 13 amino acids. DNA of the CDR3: TGTGCCAGCAGCGGGGGGGCCCAAGAGACCCAGTACTTC. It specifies CASSGGAQETQYF.

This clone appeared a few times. The CDR3 nucleotides are TGCGCCAGCAGCTTCCTCTTTAGCGGTAACACCGGGGAGCTGTTTTTT. Translated, it gives CASSFLFSGNTGELFF. J is TRBJ2-2 and V is TRBV5-1; maybe TRBD2 (6 bases). Germline V CDR1 and CDR2: SGHRS, YFSETQ. This CDR3 spans 16 amino acids. Trimming left V 2 bases short and J 2 bases short, with 13 bases between.

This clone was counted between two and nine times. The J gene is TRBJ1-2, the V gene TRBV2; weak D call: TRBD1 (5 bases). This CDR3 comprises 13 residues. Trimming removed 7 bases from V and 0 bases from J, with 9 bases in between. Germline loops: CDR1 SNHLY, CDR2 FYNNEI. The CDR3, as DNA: TGTGCCAGCAAGGAGGGGACTAACTATGGCTACACCTTC. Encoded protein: CASKEGTNYGYTF.

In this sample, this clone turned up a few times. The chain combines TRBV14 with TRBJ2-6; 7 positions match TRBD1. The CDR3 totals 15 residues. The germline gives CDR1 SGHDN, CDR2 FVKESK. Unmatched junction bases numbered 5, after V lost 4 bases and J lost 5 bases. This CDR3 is CASSRQGSRANVLTF. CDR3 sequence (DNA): TGTGCCAGCAGCCGACAGGGTAGTAGGGCCAACGTCCTGACTTTC. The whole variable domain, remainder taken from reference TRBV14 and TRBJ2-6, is EAGVTQFPSHSVIEKGQTVTLRCDPISGHDNLYWYRRVMGKEIKFLLHFVKESKQDESGMPNNRFLAERTGGTYSTLKVQPAELEDSGVYFCASSRQGSRANVLTFGAGSRLTVL.

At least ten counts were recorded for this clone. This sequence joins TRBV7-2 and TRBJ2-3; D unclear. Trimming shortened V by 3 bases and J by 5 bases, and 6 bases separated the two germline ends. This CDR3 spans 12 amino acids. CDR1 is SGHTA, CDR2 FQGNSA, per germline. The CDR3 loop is CASSFGEDTQYF. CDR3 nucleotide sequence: TGTGCCAGCAGCTTTGGGGAAGATACGCAGTATTTT.

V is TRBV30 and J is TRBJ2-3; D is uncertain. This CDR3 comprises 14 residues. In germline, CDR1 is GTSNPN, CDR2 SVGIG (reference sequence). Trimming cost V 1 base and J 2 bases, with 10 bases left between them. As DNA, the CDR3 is TGTGCCTGGAGTGATCGGACCCCCACAGATACGCAGTATTTT. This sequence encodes CAWSDRTPTDTQYF.